One and the same sample provided the 29 T cell receptor beta chains below, sequenced in a study of graft-versus-host responses after intestinal transplantation. These receptors lack a known antigen. Profiled with immunoSEQ multiplex PCR; TCRdb holds only in-frame clones, not every one. The data hold about 130,000 clones, with about 90% observed a single time. Here the sequenced sample was unstimulated CD4+ T cells sorted from spleen or lymph node cells, taken before intestinal transplant. These receptors were obtained from a human donor who received an intestinal transplant.

V is TRBV23-1 and J is TRBJ2-1; 8 bases map to TRBD2. TRBV23-1 is designated an ORF whose function remains uncertain. V shed 0 bases, J shed 3 bases, and the junction held 4 bases outside the gene matches. The CDR3 covers 16 residues. CDR3 region: CASSQSRREDYNEQFF. CDR3 bases: TGCGCCAGCAGTCAATCGCGGCGGGAGGACTACAATGAGCAGTTCTTC.

The rearrangement joins TRBV5-1 to TRBJ2-7; 11 nucleotides align to TRBD1. The CDR3 is 14 residues long. Germline CDR1 reads SGHRS; CDR2 reads YFSETQ. V trimming: 4 bases; J trimming: 7 bases; junction bases outside the gene matches: 7. The DNA of the CDR3 is TGCGCCAGCAGCACCCCCGGGACAGGGGGGGAGCAGTACTTC. This encodes CASSTPGTGGEQYF.

The chain couples TRBV6-5 to TRBJ1-2; TRBD1 aligns across 8 bases. From germline, CDR1 is MNHEY and CDR2 SVGAGI. The CDR3 totals 14 residues. J lost 5 bases, V lost 2 bases, and 4 bases had no gene match. CDR3 sequence reads: CASSYLGTGYGYTF. For the CDR3, the DNA is TGTGCCAGCAGTTACCTCGGGACAGGATATGGCTACACCTTC.

This chain uses TRBV5-6 with TRBJ2-2; TRBD2 is a possible D gene (5 bases). Trimming took 5 bases from V and 7 from J, leaving 15 bases between them. CDR1 and CDR2 from the germline V gene are SGHDT and YYEEEE. The CDR3 loop spans 14 amino acids. For the CDR3, the DNA is TGTGCCAGCAGTAGAGGGTTTGGTGTCGGGGAGCTGTTTTTT. As protein: CASSRGFGVGELFF.

The chain recombines TRBV10-3 with TRBJ1-1; D is unclear. Germline loops: CDR1 ENHRY, CDR2 SYGVKD. The CDR3 sequence is 17 residues long. The V and J ends lost 0 bases and 2 bases respectively, with 16 bases between them. CDR3: CAISESPVGMANTEAFF. The CDR3 bases are TGTGCCATCAGTGAGTCCCCGGTGGGGATGGCTAACACTGAAGCTTTCTTT.

This chain connects TRBV18 to TRBJ2-1; TRBD1 might be the D (6 bases). Germline V gene lookup returns CDR1 KGHSH and CDR2 LQKENI. CDR3 size: 17 residues. With 1 base removed from V and 0 bases from J, the gap between germline ends came to 13 bases. In nucleotides, the CDR3 is TGTGCCAGCTCACCACTCCCAGGGGTTAGCTCCTACAATGAGCAGTTCTTC. As protein: CASSPLPGVSSYNEQFF.

The chain combines TRBV7-3 with TRBJ2-5, with 9 positions matching TRBD1. The J call may not be correct, given that the DNA end is closer to TRBJ2-7. The CDR3 runs 13 residues. Germline V gene lookup returns CDR1 SGHTA and CDR2 FQGTGA. The CDR3 DNA is TGTGCCAGCAGCCCGGGACAGGGCGGCGAGCAGTACTTC. This encodes CASSPGQGGEQYF.

The J gene is TRBJ1-2, the V gene TRBV7-9; D not certain. Germline loops: CDR1 SEHNR, CDR2 FQNEAQ (reference sequence). This CDR3 spans 14 amino acids. The V end was cut by 5 bases, the J end by 1 base, with 11 bases between. CDR3 sequence reads: CASSARTGNYGYTF. In DNA form, the CDR3 reads TGTGCCAGCAGCGCCCGGACCGGTAACTATGGCTACACCTTC.

The count of this clone is one. The V gene is TRBV28, the J gene TRBJ2-3; 8 nucleotides match TRBD2. The CDR3 sequence is 15 residues long. V lost 5 bases, J lost 5 bases, and 9 bases stayed unmatched. CDR1 MDHEN and CDR2 SYDVKM come from the germline V gene. The CDR3 spells CASSTAGGRRDTQYF. CDR3 DNA sequence: TGTGCCAGCAGTACCGCGGGAGGACGGAGAGATACGCAGTATTTT.

This chain connects TRBV18 to TRBJ2-1; possible D gene TRBD2, 6 bases. In germline, CDR1 is KGHSH, CDR2 LQKENI. V lost 6 bases and J 8 bases, leaving 20 bases between the germline ends. The CDR3 extends over 15 amino acids. The CDR3: CASSRGTPDVYEQFF. The CDR3 DNA follows: TGTGCCAGCTCCCGGGGGACTCCCGACGTCTATGAGCAGTTCTTC. Full variable domain (remainder filled in from reference TRBV18 and TRBJ2-1): NAGVMQNPRHLVRRRGQEARLRCSPMKGHSHVYWYRQLPEEGLKFMVYLQKENIIDESGMPKERFSAEFPKEGPSILRIQQVVRGDSAAYFCASSRGTPDVYEQFFGPGTRLTVL.

This clone was seen once. V gene TRBV4-3 combines with J gene TRBJ2-7, with 14 nucleotides matching TRBD2. This CDR3 has 15 residues. After removal of 0 bases from V and 7 bases from J, the junction contained 2 bases not matched to a gene. Germline CDR1 and CDR2: LGHNA and YSLEER. CDR3 residues: CASSQEGTSGREQYF. CDR3 DNA: TGCGCCAGCAGCCAAGAGGGGACTAGCGGGAGAGAGCAGTACTTC.

The chain employs TRBV30 and TRBJ2-2; the D is unclear. The ends were cut back, 0 bases at V and 4 bases at J, with 6 bases in the middle. The CDR3 sequence is 13 residues long. Germline V gene lookup returns CDR1 GTSNPN and CDR2 SVGIG (reference sequence). The CDR3 here is CAWSVGITGELFF. In DNA, the CDR3 is TGTGCCTGGAGTGTAGGAATCACCGGGGAGCTGTTTTTT.

The chain employs TRBV6-1 and TRBJ2-1; 8 bases line up with TRBD1. The CDR3 covers 15 residues. V shed 4 bases, J shed 4 bases, and the junction held 6 bases outside the gene matches. The germline gives CDR1 MNHNS, CDR2 SASEGT. The chain's CDR3 is CASSGNRGSYNEQFF. In DNA form, the CDR3 reads TGTGCCAGCAGTGGAAACAGGGGGTCTTACAATGAGCAGTTCTTC.

The rearrangement uses TRBV28 and TRBJ2-5, with D tentatively TRBD1 (7 bases). Germline V lookup: CDR1 MDHEN, CDR2 SYDVKM. Trimming took 1 base from V and 2 from J, leaving 11 bases between them. The CDR3 sequence is 15 residues long. The CDR3 nucleotides read TGTGCCAGCAGTTTATTGACAGGGACTCAAGAGACCCAGTACTTC. The encoded protein is CASSLLTGTQETQYF.

Written as DNA, the CDR3 is TGTGCCAGTAGTGGGGACAGGGGGACCGGGGAGCTGTTTTTT. This codes for CASSGDRGTGELFF. V is TRBV19 and J is TRBJ2-2; the match to TRBD1 covers 11 bases. This CDR3 has 14 residues. The germline V gene encodes CDR1 LNHDA and CDR2 SQIVND (reference sequence). V shed 5 bases, J shed 5 bases, and the junction held 1 base outside the gene matches. The variable domain in full, completed from reference TRBV19 and TRBJ2-2, reads DGGITQSPKYLFRKEGQNVTLSCEQNLNHDAMYWYRQDPGQGLRLIYYSQIVNDFQKGDIAEGYSVSREKKESFPLTVTSAQKNPTAFYLCASSGDRGTGELFFGEGSRLTVL.

The J gene is TRBJ2-3, the V gene TRBV9, with 9 positions matching TRBD1. This CDR3 spans 16 amino acids. The germline V gene encodes CDR1 SGDLS and CDR2 YYNGEE. The J segment lost 2 bases and the V segment lost 0 bases, leaving 4 bases of the junction unmatched. The CDR3 coding sequence is TGTGCCAGCAGCGTAGCGGGACAGGGACTCACAGATACGCAGTATTTT. Its translation is CASSVAGQGLTDTQYF.

The V call is TRBV5-4, the J call TRBJ2-3; the D is unclear. The germline V gene encodes CDR1 SGHNT and CDR2 YYREEE (reference sequence). Trimming shortened V by 1 base and J by 0 bases, and 6 bases separated the two germline ends. This CDR3 comprises 14 residues. CDR3 region: CASSLLLSTDTQYF. DNA for the CDR3: TGTGCCAGCAGCTTGTTACTTAGCACAGATACGCAGTATTTT.

The V and J genes are TRBV19 and TRBJ2-3; possible D gene TRBD1, 6 bases. Trimming pared 1 base from V and 0 bases from J, leaving 11 bases between. The CDR3 sequence is 16 residues long. In germline, CDR1 is LNHDA, CDR2 SQIVND (reference sequence). CDR3 loop: CASSIVPGASTDTQYF. CDR3 sequence (DNA): TGTGCCAGTAGTATAGTCCCAGGGGCGAGCACAGATACGCAGTATTTT.

The chain employs TRBV19 and TRBJ2-1; D remains ambiguous. The CDR3 is made up of 15 amino acids. Germline CDR1 and CDR2: LNHDA and SQIVND (reference sequence). V was pared by 6 bases and J by 6 bases, with 18 bases between. This CDR3 is CASSATAVLPNEQFF. Here the CDR3 DNA reads TGTGCCAGTAGCGCCACGGCAGTCCTACCCAATGAGCAGTTCTTC.

The V call is TRBV18, the J call TRBJ2-5, with D tentatively TRBD1 (6 bases). The DNA end is a closer match to TRBJ2-7, so the J assignment may be wrong. Germline V gene sequence: CDR1 KGHSH, CDR2 LQKENI. CDR3 length: 13 residues. The CDR3 sequence is CASSPRDTYEQYF. CDR3 DNA sequence: TGTGCCAGCTCACCACGGGACACCTACGAGCAGTACTTC.

The CDR3 DNA reads as TGTGCCAGCACCACGACTAGCGGCACAGATACGCAGTATTTT. Residues: CASTTTSGTDTQYF. The chain links TRBV18 to TRBJ2-3, with 8 bases matching TRBD2. This CDR3 has 14 residues. The germline CDR1 and CDR2 sequences are KGHSH and LQKENI. Trimming cost V 8 bases and J 1 base; bases outside gene matches: 5.

In this sample, this clone turned up once. The V and J genes are TRBV11-2 and TRBJ2-3; weak D call: TRBD1 (6 bases). Per germline, CDR1 SGHAT and CDR2 FQNNGV. This CDR3 is built from 15 residues. V lost 5 bases to trimming and J lost 4 bases, with 16 bases between them. Here the CDR3 DNA reads TGTGCCAGCAGCAGATACAGGGTTTCGCCAGATACGCAGTATTTT. It translates to CASSRYRVSPDTQYF.

The chain is built from TRBV6-4 and TRBJ1-5; the D is unclear. Germline V gene sequence: CDR1 MRHNA, CDR2 SNTAGT. Trimming cost V 3 bases and J 2 bases, with 5 bases left between them. This CDR3 is built from 13 residues. The CDR3: CASSEGRNQPQHF. The CDR3 coding sequence is TGTGCCAGCAGTGAAGGGCGCAATCAGCCCCAGCATTTT.

This sequence joins TRBV4-2 and TRBJ1-5; D might be TRBD1 (6 bases). The germline V gene encodes CDR1 LGHNA and CDR2 YNFKEQ. The CDR3 is 15 amino acids. With 4 bases removed from V and 0 bases from J, the gap between germline ends came to 10 bases. CDR3 in DNA: TGTGCCAGCAGCCCAGACAGGCTTAGCAATCAGCCCCAGCATTTT. Residues: CASSPDRLSNQPQHF.

The V gene is TRBV15, the J gene TRBJ2-2; 9 positions agree with TRBD1. This CDR3 comprises 15 residues. The junction had 11 bases not matched to a gene; V was cut back by 9 bases and J by 6 bases. The V gene's germline CDR1 is LNHNV and CDR2 YYDKDF (reference sequence). The CDR3 DNA follows: TGTGCCACTTCTGCCCCGGGACAGGGATCCGGGGAGCTGTTTTTT. Translated, it gives CATSAPGQGSGELFF.

The chain combines TRBV6-1 with TRBJ1-2; no definite D call. V was pared by 0 bases and J by 8 bases, with 13 bases between. CDR3 size: 14 residues. The germline gives CDR1 MNHNS, CDR2 SASEGT. CDR3 residues: CASSEAIGGAGYTF. Written as DNA, the CDR3 is TGTGCCAGCAGTGAAGCGATAGGCGGCGCGGGCTACACCTTC.

The gene calls are TRBV5-1 and TRBJ2-2; 8 nucleotides agree with TRBD1. The ends lost 2 bases at V and 7 bases at J; junction bases unmatched: 7. CDR1 is SGHRS, CDR2 YFSETQ, per germline. The CDR3 is 15 residues long. The CDR3 nucleotides are TGCGCCAGCAGCTTTATGACAGGGGCCGGCGGGGAGCTGTTTTTT. Residues: CASSFMTGAGGELFF.

This clone was counted a single time. The rearrangement joins TRBV18 to TRBJ2-1, with D perhaps being TRBD1 or TRBD2 (5 bases each). Germline V lookup: CDR1 KGHSH, CDR2 LQKENI. The CDR3 totals 15 residues. The V and J ends lost 2 bases and 15 bases respectively, with 23 bases between them. CDR3 sequence: CASSPYVQGRQPWFF. DNA for the CDR3: TGTGCCAGCTCACCATACGTTCAGGGACGACAACCCTGGTTCTTC.

This rearrangement joins TRBV5-1 to TRBJ2-5; 8 bases fit TRBD2. Losses at the gene ends were 4 bases for V and 2 bases for J; bases not matched to a gene: 7. Germline CDR1 SGHRS, CDR2 YFSETQ. The CDR3 loop spans 15 amino acids. CDR3 amino acids: CASSPRTSSQETQYF. CDR3 DNA sequence: TGCGCCAGCAGCCCCCGGACTAGCAGTCAAGAGACCCAGTACTTC.